This entry concerns a single TCR beta chain. Authors' processing steps: The assay estimated nucleated cells by amplifying reference gene primers. Sequencing used immunoSEQ multiplex PCR; TCRdb keeps in-frame clones, though not all of them. D and trimming come from the DNA, and the V and J calls and clone size come from that table. The table has 120,000 to 150,000 clones, 84% seen once. This record belongs to a study of blood T cell repertoires in COVID-19. Study-level information: PBMCs, B-cell-depleted T cells, or T cells were the source of the cDNA or gDNA that made up the material.

The junction had 8 bases not matched to a gene; V was cut back by 7 bases and J by 3 bases. CDR1 and CDR2 from the germline V gene are LNHDA and SQIVND (reference sequence). The CDR3 length is 16 residues. The sample was peripheral blood. V gene TRBV19 combines with J gene TRBJ2-2; 10 bases are a match to TRBD2. This sequence was found in a human donor in a cohort sampled during active COVID-19. The CDR3 coding sequence is TGTGCCAGTAATCCAGCGGGGGGGCCTGACACCGGGGAGCTGTTTTTT. It yields the protein CASNPAGGPDTGELFF.